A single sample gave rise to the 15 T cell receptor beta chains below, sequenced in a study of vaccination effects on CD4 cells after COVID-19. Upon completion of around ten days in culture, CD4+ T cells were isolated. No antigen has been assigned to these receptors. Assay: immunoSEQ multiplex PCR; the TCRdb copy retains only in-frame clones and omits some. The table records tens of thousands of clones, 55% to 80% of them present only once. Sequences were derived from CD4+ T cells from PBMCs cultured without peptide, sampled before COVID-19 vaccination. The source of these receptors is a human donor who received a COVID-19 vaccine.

The CDR3 here is CASSYSRATMNTEAFF. CDR3 nucleotide sequence: TGTGCCAGCAGTTATTCAAGGGCGACGATGAACACTGAAGCTTTCTTT. V usage is TRBV27 and J usage is TRBJ1-1, with D hard to call. The CDR3 has 16 amino acids. Trimming removed 4 bases at V and 0 bases at J, with 15 bases between. Looked up from germline, CDR1 is MNHEY and CDR2 is SMNVEV (reference sequence).

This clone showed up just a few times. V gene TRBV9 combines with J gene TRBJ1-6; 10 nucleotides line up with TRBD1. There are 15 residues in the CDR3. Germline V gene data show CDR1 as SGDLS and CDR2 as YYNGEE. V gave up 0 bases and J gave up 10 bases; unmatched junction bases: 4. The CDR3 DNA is TGTGCCAGCAGCGTAGAGGGACAGGGGTGGTCACCCCTCCACTTT. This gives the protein CASSVEGQGWSPLHF.

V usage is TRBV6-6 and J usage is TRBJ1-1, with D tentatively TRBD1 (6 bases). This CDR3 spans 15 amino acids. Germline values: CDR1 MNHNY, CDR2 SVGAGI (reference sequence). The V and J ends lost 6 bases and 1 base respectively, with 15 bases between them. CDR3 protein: CASRPHDRQNTEAFF. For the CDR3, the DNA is TGTGCCAGCAGGCCGCACGACAGGCAGAACACTGAAGCTTTCTTT.

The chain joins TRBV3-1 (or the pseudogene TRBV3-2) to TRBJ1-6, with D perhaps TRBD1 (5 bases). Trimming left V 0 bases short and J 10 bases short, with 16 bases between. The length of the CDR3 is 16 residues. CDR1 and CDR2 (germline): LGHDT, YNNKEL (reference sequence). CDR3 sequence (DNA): TGTGCCAGCAGCCAAGAGATGACAGCTCTCGGATCACCCCTCCACTTT. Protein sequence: CASSQEMTALGSPLHF.

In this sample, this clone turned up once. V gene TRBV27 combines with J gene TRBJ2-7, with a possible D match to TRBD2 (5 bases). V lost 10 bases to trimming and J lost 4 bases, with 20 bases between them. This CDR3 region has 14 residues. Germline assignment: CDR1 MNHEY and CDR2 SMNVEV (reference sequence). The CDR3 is CATLPRSGKYEQYF. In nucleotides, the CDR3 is TGTGCCACCCTACCCCGGAGCGGAAAGTACGAGCAGTACTTC.

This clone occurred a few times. The CDR3 DNA follows: TGCGCCAGCAGCTTACAGGGAGGGCGGGATCAGCCCCAGCATTTT. Translation gives CASSLQGGRDQPQHF. The V and J genes are TRBV5-1 and TRBJ1-5; TRBD1 is a possible D gene (6 bases). Germline lookup yields CDR1 SGHRS and CDR2 YFSETQ. V lost 2 bases to trimming and J lost 5 bases, with 14 bases between them. This CDR3 region has 15 residues.

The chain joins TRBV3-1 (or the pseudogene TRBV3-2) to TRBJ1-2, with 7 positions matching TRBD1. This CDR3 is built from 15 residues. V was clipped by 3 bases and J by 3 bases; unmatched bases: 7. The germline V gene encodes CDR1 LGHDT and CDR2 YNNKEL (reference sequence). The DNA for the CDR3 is TGTGCCAGCAGCCAGACGATGACAGGGTACTATGGCTACACCTTC. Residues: CASSQTMTGYYGYTF.

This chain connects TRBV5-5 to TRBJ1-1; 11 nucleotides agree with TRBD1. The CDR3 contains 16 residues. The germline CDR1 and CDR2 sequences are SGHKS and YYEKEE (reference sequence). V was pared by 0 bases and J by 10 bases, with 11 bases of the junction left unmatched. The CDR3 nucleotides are TGTGCCAGCAGCTTGGAGCACCGGACAGGGGGCCTTTCAGCTTTCTTT. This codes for CASSLEHRTGGLSAFF.

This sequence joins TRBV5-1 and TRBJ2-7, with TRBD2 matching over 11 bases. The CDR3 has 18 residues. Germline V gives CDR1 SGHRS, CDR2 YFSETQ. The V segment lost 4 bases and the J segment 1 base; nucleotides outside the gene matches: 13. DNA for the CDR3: TGCGCCAGCAGCCAGGCAGCTAGCGGGGGGAGGACTTCCTACGAGCAGTACTTC. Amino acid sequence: CASSQAASGGRTSYEQYF.

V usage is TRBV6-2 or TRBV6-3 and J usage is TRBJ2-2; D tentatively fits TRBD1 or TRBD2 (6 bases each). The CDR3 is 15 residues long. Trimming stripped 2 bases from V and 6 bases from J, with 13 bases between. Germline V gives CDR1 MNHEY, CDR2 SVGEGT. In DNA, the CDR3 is TGTGCCAGCAGTTACAGGCAGGGGAGGCCCGGGGAGCTGTTTTTT. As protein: CASSYRQGRPGELFF.

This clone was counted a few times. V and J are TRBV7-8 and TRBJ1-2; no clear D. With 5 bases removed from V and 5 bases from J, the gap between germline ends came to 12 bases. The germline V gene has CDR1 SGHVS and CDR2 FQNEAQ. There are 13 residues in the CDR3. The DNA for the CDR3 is TGTGCCAGCAGCCACGTCTCGGCTTATGGCTACACCTTC. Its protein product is CASSHVSAYGYTF.

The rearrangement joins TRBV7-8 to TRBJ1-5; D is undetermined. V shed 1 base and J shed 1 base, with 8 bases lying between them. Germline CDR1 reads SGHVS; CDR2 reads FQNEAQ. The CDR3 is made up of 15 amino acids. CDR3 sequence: CASSLEVQSNQPQHF. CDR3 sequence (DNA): TGTGCCAGCAGCTTAGAAGTCCAGAGCAATCAGCCCCAGCATTTT. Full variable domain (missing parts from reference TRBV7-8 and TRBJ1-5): GAGVSQSPRYKVAKRGQDVALRCDPISGHVSLFWYQQALGQGPEFLTYFQNEAQLDKSGLPSDRFFAERPEGSVSTLKIQRTQQEDSAVYLCASSLEVQSNQPQHFGDGTRLSIL.

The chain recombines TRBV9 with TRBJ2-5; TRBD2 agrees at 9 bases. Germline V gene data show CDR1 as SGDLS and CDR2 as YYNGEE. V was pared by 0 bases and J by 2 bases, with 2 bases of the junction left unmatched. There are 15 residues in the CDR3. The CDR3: CASSVGSGSQETQYF. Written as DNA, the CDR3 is TGTGCCAGCAGCGTAGGTAGCGGGAGTCAAGAGACCCAGTACTTC.

The CDR3 region has the DNA TGTGCCAGCAGCCCCTTTGCCAGCGGGAGATTCGGGGAGCTGTTTTTT. Translating it yields CASSPFASGRFGELFF. The V and J genes are TRBV7-2 and TRBJ2-2, with 8 bases that match TRBD2. The CDR3 is 16 amino acids. The V and J ends lost 5 bases and 7 bases, in that order; junction bases with no gene match: 12. Germline CDR1 SGHTA, CDR2 FQGNSA.

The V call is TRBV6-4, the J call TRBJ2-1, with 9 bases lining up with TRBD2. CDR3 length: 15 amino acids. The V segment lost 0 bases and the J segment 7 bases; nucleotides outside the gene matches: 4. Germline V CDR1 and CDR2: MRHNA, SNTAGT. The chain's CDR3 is CASSDSSGSGNEQFF. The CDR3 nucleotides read TGTGCCAGCAGTGACTCTAGCGGGAGCGGGAATGAGCAGTTCTTC.